This TCR beta chain was documented in a study of blood T cell repertoires in COVID-19. Profiling relied on immunoSEQ multiplex PCR, and the TCRdb table lists in-frame clones only, not all of them. The sample consists of 150,000 to 200,000 clones, approximately 83% of them appearing once. Trimming removed 3 bases at V and 8 bases at J, with 23 bases between. The CDR3 extends over 17 amino acids. Looked up from germline, CDR1 is MNHEY and CDR2 is SMNVEV (reference sequence). The chain combines TRBV27 with TRBJ1-5; TRBD1 is a possible D gene (5 bases). The sequenced sample was PBMCs or T cells enriched from blood (not recorded which). This receptor was obtained from a woman in her fifties or sixties who had recovered from COVID-19. CDR3 protein: CASSFPPDNHSLKPQHF. DNA of the CDR3: TGTGCCAGCAGTTTCCCGCCGGACAATCATTCACTCAAGCCCCAGCATTTT.